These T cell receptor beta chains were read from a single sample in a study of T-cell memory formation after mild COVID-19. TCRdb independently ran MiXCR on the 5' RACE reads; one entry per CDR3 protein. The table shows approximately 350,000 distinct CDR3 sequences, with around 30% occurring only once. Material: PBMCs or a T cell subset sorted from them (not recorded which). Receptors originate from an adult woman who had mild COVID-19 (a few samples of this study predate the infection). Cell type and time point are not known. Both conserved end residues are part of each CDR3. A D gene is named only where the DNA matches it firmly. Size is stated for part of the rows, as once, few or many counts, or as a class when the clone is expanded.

cdr3_nt: TGTGCCAGCAGTCCCCCCGGGGGCGATACGCAGTATTTT
cdr3_aa: CASSPPGGDTQYF
d_call: NA
clone_size: many
j_call: TRBJ2-3
v_call: TRBV12-3/TRBV12-4

cdr3_nt: TGTGCCAGCAGTTTGGGTGAGGGAGGGACGGAGACCCAGTACTTC
cdr3_aa: CASSLGEGGTETQYF
d_call: TRBD2
clone_size: NA
j_call: TRBJ2-5
v_call: TRBV28

cdr3_nt: TGCAGCGTTGAAGATGGGGTCACCGGGGAGCTGTTTTTT
cdr3_aa: CSVEDGVTGELFF
d_call: NA
clone_size: NA
j_call: TRBJ2-2
v_call: TRBV29-1

cdr3_nt: TGTGCCAGCAGTGAAGGCACCCCCGGGACCCAGTACTTC
cdr3_aa: CASSEGTPGTQYF
d_call: NA
clone_size: NA
j_call: TRBJ2-5
v_call: TRBV25-1

cdr3_nt: TGCGCCAGCAGCCAAGATCGGCAGGGGGCGGATGAGCAGTTCTTC
cdr3_aa: CASSQDRQGADEQFF
d_call: TRBD1
clone_size: NA
j_call: TRBJ2-1
v_call: TRBV4-1

cdr3_nt: TGTGCCAGCAGCTTGATGGCAGCCGAGGGCTCACCACTCCACTTT
cdr3_aa: CASSLMAAEGSPLHF
d_call: NA
clone_size: NA
j_call: TRBJ1-6
v_call: TRBV5-5

cdr3_nt: TGTGCCAGCAGCTTGGCATGGAGTAACGATGAAGCTTTCTTT
cdr3_aa: CASSLAWSNDEAFF
d_call: NA
clone_size: once
j_call: TRBJ1-1
v_call: TRBV5-6

cdr3_nt: TGTGCCAGCAGTTTATTCCAGGGGTTTTGGAGCTCTGGAAACACCATATATTTT
cdr3_aa: CASSLFQGFWSSGNTIYF
d_call: NA
clone_size: once
j_call: TRBJ1-3
v_call: TRBV28

cdr3_nt: TGTGCCAGCACCAATACGACGGGACTAATTTACGAGCAGTACTTC
cdr3_aa: CASTNTTGLIYEQYF
d_call: TRBD2
clone_size: few
j_call: TRBJ2-7
v_call: TRBV12-3/TRBV12-4

cdr3_nt: TGTGCCAGCAGTTCCGGGACAGGGGGCCGAGAGACCCAGTACTTC
cdr3_aa: CASSSGTGGRETQYF
d_call: TRBD1
clone_size: few
j_call: TRBJ2-5
v_call: TRBV27

cdr3_nt: TGTGCCTGGAGTGTAGGCCGAGCGGAGACCCAGTACTTC
cdr3_aa: CAWSVGRAETQYF
d_call: NA
clone_size: NA
j_call: TRBJ2-5
v_call: TRBV30

cdr3_nt: TGCAGTGCGCACCGGGACAGGGGAACCGGGGAGCTGTTTTTT
cdr3_aa: CSAHRDRGTGELFF
d_call: TRBD1
clone_size: NA
j_call: TRBJ2-2
v_call: TRBV20-1

cdr3_nt: TGTGCCACCAGTGATTTCTCCAGGGGAGAGACCCAGTACTTC
cdr3_aa: CATSDFSRGETQYF
d_call: NA
clone_size: few
j_call: TRBJ2-5
v_call: TRBV24-1

cdr3_nt: TGCAGTGCTAGCGGGAACGGTGAGCAGTTCTTC
cdr3_aa: CSASGNGEQFF
d_call: NA
clone_size: NA
j_call: TRBJ2-1
v_call: TRBV20-1

cdr3_nt: TGTGCCACCAGCAGAGGACAGGTTCTTGACTATGGCTACACCTTC
cdr3_aa: CATSRGQVLDYGYTF
d_call: NA
clone_size: few
j_call: TRBJ1-2
v_call: TRBV15

cdr3_nt: TGCAGTGCTAGAGTAAAAAGCTCCTACGAGCAGTACTTC
cdr3_aa: CSARVKSSYEQYF
d_call: NA
clone_size: NA
j_call: TRBJ2-7
v_call: TRBV20-1

cdr3_nt: TGTGCCAGCAGCTTAACCCCATTGACTCAGGGGGCCGCTGAAGCTTTCTTT
cdr3_aa: CASSLTPLTQGAAEAFF
d_call: TRBD1
clone_size: NA
j_call: TRBJ1-1
v_call: TRBV7-9

cdr3_nt: TGTGCCAGTACCCGACGGGGAACTCAGCCCCAGCATTTT
cdr3_aa: CASTRRGTQPQHF
d_call: NA
clone_size: few
j_call: TRBJ1-5
v_call: TRBV19

cdr3_nt: TGTGCCAGCAGTTACTCGCGAAACCCATGGGAGACCCAGTACTTC
cdr3_aa: CASSYSRNPWETQYF
d_call: NA
clone_size: few
j_call: TRBJ2-5
v_call: TRBV6-5

cdr3_nt: TGTGCCAGCAGCTCCCAGTCGTTTAGCAATCAGCCCCAGCATTTT
cdr3_aa: CASSSQSFSNQPQHF
d_call: NA
clone_size: NA
j_call: TRBJ1-5
v_call: TRBV6-5

cdr3_nt: TGCGCCAGCAGCTTAGGACAGGGGGCGTCAGATACGCAGTATTTT
cdr3_aa: CASSLGQGASDTQYF
d_call: TRBD1
clone_size: NA
j_call: TRBJ2-3
v_call: TRBV5-1

cdr3_nt: TGCGCCAGCAGCCAGACCCGGAAAAATGAAGCTTTCTTT
cdr3_aa: CASSQTRKNEAFF
d_call: NA
clone_size: NA
j_call: TRBJ1-1
v_call: TRBV5-1

cdr3_nt: TGCAGTGCTGAGGAATGGGACAGGGGGAATGAGCAGTTCTTC
cdr3_aa: CSAEEWDRGNEQFF
d_call: TRBD1
clone_size: few
j_call: TRBJ2-1
v_call: TRBV20-1

cdr3_nt: TGCGCCAGCAGCAGAACCGGGACCCCAAGCACAGATACGCAGTATTTT
cdr3_aa: CASSRTGTPSTDTQYF
d_call: NA
clone_size: few
j_call: TRBJ2-3
v_call: TRBV23-1

cdr3_nt: TGTGCCAGCAGGCAGGGGACCTCTGGGGCCAACGTCCTGACTTTC
cdr3_aa: CASRQGTSGANVLTF
d_call: NA
clone_size: NA
j_call: TRBJ2-6
v_call: TRBV27

cdr3_nt: TGTGCCAGCAGTGTCGAGCGGTTGGAGACCCAGTACTTC
cdr3_aa: CASSVERLETQYF
d_call: NA
clone_size: NA
j_call: TRBJ2-5
v_call: TRBV2

cdr3_nt: TGTGCCAGCAGACACACTAGCGGAGAGACCCAGTACTTC
cdr3_aa: CASRHTSGETQYF
d_call: TRBD2
clone_size: few
j_call: TRBJ2-5
v_call: TRBV7-9

cdr3_nt: TGTGCCATCAGTGATCTCCGGGACGGAAAGTACGAGCAGTACTTC
cdr3_aa: CAISDLRDGKYEQYF
d_call: NA
clone_size: NA
j_call: TRBJ2-7
v_call: TRBV10-3

cdr3_nt: TGCGCCAGCAGCTTGTCCCCAGTGGGCATGAACACTGAAGCTTTCTTT
cdr3_aa: CASSLSPVGMNTEAFF
d_call: NA
clone_size: few
j_call: TRBJ1-1
v_call: TRBV5-1